This entry features one T cell receptor (beta chain) sequence. The specificity of this receptor is unknown. Base qualities were left out, and no much larger clone turns up one base away. This sample was included in a study of blood T cell repertoires in COVID-19 (dated by TCRdb to 2018 to 2020). Concerning the study at large: The collaborator samples originated in the United States, Italy and Spain and spanned the acute and convalescent phases of COVID-19. The prospective study material was composed of cDNA or gDNA derived from T cells, B-cell-depleted T cells, or PBMCs. The dataset comprised deeply sampled blood TCRbeta repertoires from subjects exposed to, actively infected with, or recovered from COVID-19. The repertoires were released in a freely available public database intended as a resource for research on the immune response to SARS-CoV-2. The samples were drawn from the first 160 participants of the ongoing ImmuneRACE study and from 1,254 subjects provided by 6 global collaborators. Sample metadata almost always included a de-identified subject ID, COVID-19 status, age in years and sex. HLA class I and class II types, where available, came from metadata supplied by the sample provider rather than from assay-based typing. General study outcomes and caveats: The amount of clinical and demographic metadata varied by source and participant and was provided uncurated.

Whole blood was collected in K2EDTA tubes by collaborating institutions according to the institutions' own protocols. For TCRbeta analysis, collaborator samples were shipped as frozen whole blood, as isolated PBMCs, or as DNA extracted from either sample type. TCRbeta CDR3 regions were amplified from genomic DNA by means of the immunoSEQ Assay, a bias-controlled multiplex PCR. The study's processing was this. The number of nucleated cells in each sample was estimated by amplification of reference gene primers within the assay. Sequence reads were collapsed and filtered to measure the absolute abundance of every unique TCRbeta CDR3 rearrangement. For each sample, productive Simpson clonality was calculated by taking the square root of Simpson's diversity index across productive rearrangements. TCRdb limited this immuneACCESS table to in-frame rearrangements with V and J called. A share of clones is missing; checked studies link under half to unresolved V genes, and the rest is unexplained. V, J and clone size reflect that table, while D and trimming were determined from the DNA. The sample table records 85,000 or so clones; 90% to 95% of these occur just once. Jointly, the top ten make up roughly 4.7% of the sample.

The sequenced material came from peripheral blood. The source of this sequence is a human donor with active COVID-19. The donor label of this sample is uncertain.

The CDR3: CATSSGMANTGELFF. The nucleotide sequence is given as TGTGCCACCAGCAGCGGGATGGCGAACACCGGGGAGCTGTTTTTT. Rearrangement joined TRBV24-1 to TRBJ2-2; the junction holds 7 bases that match TRBD2. At the junction V is shortened by 7 bases and J by 0 bases; bases outside the gene matches: 4. The CDR3 covers 15 residues, taking in both the cysteine and the phenylalanine. Just the 45-base CDR3 DNA is kept, in frame starting at base 1. The germline V gene encodes CDR1 KGHDR and CDR2 SFDVKD.